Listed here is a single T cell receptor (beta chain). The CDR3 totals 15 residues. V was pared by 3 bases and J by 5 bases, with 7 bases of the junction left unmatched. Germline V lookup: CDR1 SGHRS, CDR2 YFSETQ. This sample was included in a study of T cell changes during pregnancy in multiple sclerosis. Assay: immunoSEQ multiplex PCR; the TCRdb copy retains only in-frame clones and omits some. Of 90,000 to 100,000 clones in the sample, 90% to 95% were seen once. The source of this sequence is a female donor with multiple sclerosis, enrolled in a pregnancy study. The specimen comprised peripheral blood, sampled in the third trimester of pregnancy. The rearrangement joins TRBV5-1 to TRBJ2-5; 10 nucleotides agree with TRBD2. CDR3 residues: CASSSGLASWETQYF. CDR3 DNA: TGCGCCAGCAGCTCGGGACTAGCGTCATGGGAGACCCAGTACTTC.